The entry below gives a single T cell receptor (beta chain) sequence along with its context. Its matching antigen is unknown. This specimen comes from a study of beta chain features in type 1 diabetes. Turning to the study itself: Patients shared similar age, gender and cell yields with healthy donors.

Expressed TCRB transcripts were sequenced after all isolated RNA was converted to cDNA. Some clones are missing from TCRdb's copy, which holds only in-frame ones; the method was immunoSEQ multiplex PCR. This repertoire shows 640,000 or so clones, more than 13% found once; its top ten account for 0.035% to 0.045%. General observations from the study: All four CD4+ subsets of Type 1 diabetes patients contained TCRB CDR3s that were moderately but significantly shorter. Highly expressing activated T cells could be over-counted with a cDNA template.

The V gene lost 4 bases and the J gene lost 6 bases, with 17 bases spanning the gap. The CDR3 runs to 14 residues. Per the germline V gene, CDR1 is SGHRS and CDR2 is YFSETQ. The TCR was taken from a man aged 18 to 35 with type 1 diabetes. Sequencing was carried out using naive CD4+ T cells from blood. The rearrangement links TRBV5-1 to TRBJ2-7, with D perhaps TRBD1 or TRBD2 (5 bases each). CDR3 region: CASSLYGAPGEQYF. CDR3 in DNA: TGCGCCAGCAGCCTCTACGGGGCCCCGGGCGAGCAGTACTTC. Full variable domain (rest looked up from reference TRBV5-1 and TRBJ2-7): KAGVTQTPRYLIKTRGQQVTLSCSPISGHRSVSWYQQTPGQGLQFLFEYFSETQRNKGNFPGRFSGRQFSNSRSEMNVSTLELGDSALYLCASSLYGAPGEQYFGPGTRLTVT.